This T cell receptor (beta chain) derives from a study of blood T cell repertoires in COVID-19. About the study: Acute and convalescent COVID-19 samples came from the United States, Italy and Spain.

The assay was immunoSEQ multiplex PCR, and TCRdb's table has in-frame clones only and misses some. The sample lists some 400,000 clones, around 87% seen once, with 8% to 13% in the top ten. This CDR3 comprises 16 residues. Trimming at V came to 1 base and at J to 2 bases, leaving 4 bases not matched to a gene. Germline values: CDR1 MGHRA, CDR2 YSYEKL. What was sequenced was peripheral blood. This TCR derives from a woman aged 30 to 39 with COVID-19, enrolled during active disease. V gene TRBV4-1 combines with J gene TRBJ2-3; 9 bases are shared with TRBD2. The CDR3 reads CASSQVSSGTTDTQYF. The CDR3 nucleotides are TGCGCCAGCAGCCAAGTCTCTAGCGGGACCACAGATACGCAGTATTTT.